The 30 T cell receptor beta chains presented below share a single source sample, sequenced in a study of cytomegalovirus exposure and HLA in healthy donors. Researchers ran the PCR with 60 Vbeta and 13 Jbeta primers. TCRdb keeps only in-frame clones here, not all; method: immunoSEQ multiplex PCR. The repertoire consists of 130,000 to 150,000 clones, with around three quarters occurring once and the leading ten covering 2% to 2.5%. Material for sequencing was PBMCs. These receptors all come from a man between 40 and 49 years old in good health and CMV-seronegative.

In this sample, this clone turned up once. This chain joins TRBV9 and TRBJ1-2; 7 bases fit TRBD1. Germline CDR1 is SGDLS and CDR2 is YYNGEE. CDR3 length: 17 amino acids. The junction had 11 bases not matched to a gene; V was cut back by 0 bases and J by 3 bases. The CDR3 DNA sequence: TGTGCCAGCAGCGTAGCCCCTGTGACAGGGACTCACTATGGCTACACCTTC. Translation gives CASSVAPVTGTHYGYTF.

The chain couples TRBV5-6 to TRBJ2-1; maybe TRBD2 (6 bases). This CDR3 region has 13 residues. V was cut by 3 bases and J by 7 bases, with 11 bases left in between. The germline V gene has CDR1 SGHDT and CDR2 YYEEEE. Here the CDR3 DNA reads TGTGCCAGCAGCTGGGGACTTGGGAATGAGCAGTTCTTC. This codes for CASSWGLGNEQFF.

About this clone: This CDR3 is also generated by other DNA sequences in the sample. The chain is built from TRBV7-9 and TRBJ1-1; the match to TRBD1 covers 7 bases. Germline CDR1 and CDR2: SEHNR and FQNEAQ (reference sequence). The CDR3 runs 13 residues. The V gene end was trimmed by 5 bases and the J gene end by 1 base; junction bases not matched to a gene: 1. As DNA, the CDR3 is TGTGCCAGCAGCCGACAGGGGAACACTGAAGCTTTCTTT. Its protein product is CASSRQGNTEAFF. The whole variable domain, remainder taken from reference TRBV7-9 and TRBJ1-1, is DTGVSQNPRHKITKRGQNVTFRCDPISEHNRLYWYRQTLGQGPEFLTYFQNEAQLEKSRLLSDRFSAERPKGSFSTLEIQRTEQGDSAMYLCASSRQGNTEAFFGQGTRLTVV.

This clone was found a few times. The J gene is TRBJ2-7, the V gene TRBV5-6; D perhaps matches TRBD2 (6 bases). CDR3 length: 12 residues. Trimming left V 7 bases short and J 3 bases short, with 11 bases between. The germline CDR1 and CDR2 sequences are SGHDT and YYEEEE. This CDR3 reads CASASGDYEQYF. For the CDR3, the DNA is TGTGCCAGCGCCTCGGGAGACTACGAGCAGTACTTC.

The CDR3 here is CASSTRGDRANSPLHF. The CDR3 nucleotides are TGTGCCAGTAGCACCCGAGGGGACAGGGCAAATTCACCCCTCCACTTT. This rearrangement joins TRBV19 to TRBJ1-6; 9 positions match TRBD1. CDR3 length: 16 residues. The germline V gene encodes CDR1 LNHDA and CDR2 SQIVND (reference sequence). The junction had 10 bases not matched to a gene; V was cut back by 6 bases and J by 7 bases.

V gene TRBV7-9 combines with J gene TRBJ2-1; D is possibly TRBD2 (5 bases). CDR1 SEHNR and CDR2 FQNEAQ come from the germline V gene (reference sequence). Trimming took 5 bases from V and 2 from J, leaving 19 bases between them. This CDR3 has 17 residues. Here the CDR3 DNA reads TGTGCCAGCAGCCCGCGGTTTGGACTCCAAACCTACAATGAGCAGTTCTTC. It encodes CASSPRFGLQTYNEQFF.

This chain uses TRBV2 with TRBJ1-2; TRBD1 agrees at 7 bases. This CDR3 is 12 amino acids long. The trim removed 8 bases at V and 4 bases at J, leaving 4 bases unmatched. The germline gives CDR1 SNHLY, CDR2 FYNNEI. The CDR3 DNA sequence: TGTGCCAGCTCCTCAGGGGGCTATGGCTACACCTTC. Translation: CASSSGGYGYTF. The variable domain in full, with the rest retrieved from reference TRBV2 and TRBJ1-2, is EPEVTQTPSHQVTQMGQEVILRCVPISNHLYFYWYRQILGQKVEFLVSFYNNEISEKSEIFDDQFSVERPDGSNFTLKIRSTKLEDSAMYFCASSSGGYGYTFGSGTRLTVV.

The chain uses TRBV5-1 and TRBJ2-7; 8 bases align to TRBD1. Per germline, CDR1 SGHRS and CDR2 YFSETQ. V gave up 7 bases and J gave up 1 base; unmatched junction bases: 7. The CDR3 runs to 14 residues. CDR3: CASYDTGGSYEQYF. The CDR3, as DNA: TGCGCCAGCTACGACACAGGGGGGTCCTACGAGCAGTACTTC.

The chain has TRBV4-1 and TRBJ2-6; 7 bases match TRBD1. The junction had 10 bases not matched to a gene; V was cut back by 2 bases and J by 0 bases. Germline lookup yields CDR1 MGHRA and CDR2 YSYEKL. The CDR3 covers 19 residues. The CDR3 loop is CASSQRGRRLTSGANVLTF. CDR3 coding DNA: TGCGCCAGCAGCCAAAGGGGGCGCAGACTAACCTCTGGGGCCAACGTCCTGACTTTC.

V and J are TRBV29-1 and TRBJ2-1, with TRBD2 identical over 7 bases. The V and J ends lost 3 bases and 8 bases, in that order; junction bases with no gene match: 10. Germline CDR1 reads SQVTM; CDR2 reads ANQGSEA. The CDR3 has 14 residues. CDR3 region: CSVDSGLDGHEQFF. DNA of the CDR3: TGCAGCGTTGATTCTGGACTAGACGGTCATGAGCAGTTCTTC.

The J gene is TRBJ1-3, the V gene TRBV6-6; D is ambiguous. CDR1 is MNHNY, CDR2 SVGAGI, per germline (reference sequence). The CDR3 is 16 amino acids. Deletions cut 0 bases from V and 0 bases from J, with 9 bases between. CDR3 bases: TGTGCCAGCAGTTACTCGAGGCCAGACTCTGGAAACACCATATATTTT. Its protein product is CASSYSRPDSGNTIYF.

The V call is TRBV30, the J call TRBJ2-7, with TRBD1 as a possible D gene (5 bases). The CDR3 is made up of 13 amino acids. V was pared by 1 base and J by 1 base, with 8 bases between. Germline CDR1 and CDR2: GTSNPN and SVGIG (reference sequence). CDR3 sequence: CAWSARQSYEQYF. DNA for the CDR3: TGTGCCTGGAGTGCAAGACAGTCCTACGAGCAGTACTTC. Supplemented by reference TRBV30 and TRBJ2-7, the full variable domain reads SQTIHQWPATLVQPVGSPLSLECTVEGTSNPNLYWYRQAAGRGLQLLFYSVGIGQISSEVPQNLSASRPQDRQFILSSKKLLLSDSGFYLCAWSARQSYEQYFGPGTRLTVT.

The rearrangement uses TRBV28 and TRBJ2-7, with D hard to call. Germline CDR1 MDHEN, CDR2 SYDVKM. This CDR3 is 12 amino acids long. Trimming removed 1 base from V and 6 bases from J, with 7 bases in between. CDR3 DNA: TGTGCCAGCAGTTTATATTACGGCGAGCAGTACTTC. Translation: CASSLYYGEQYF.

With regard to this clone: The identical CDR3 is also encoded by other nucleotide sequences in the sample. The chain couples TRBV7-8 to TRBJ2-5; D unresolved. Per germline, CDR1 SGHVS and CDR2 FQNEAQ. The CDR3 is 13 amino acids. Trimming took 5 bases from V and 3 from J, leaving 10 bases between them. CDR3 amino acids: CASSPPKKETQYF. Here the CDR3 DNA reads TGTGCCAGCAGCCCCCCTAAGAAAGAGACCCAGTACTTC.

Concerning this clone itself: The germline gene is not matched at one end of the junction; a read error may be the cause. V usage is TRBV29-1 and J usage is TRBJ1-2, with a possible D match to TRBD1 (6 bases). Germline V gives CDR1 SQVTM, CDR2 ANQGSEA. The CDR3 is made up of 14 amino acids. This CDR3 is CSGSPMEGDYGYPF. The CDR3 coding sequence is TGCAGCGGTAGCCCGATGGAGGGGGACTATGGCTACCCCTTC.

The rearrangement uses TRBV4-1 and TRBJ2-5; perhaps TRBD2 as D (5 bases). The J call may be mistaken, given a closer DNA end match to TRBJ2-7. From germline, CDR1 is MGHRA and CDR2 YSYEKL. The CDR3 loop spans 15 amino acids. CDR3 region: CASSQGGVGTYEQYF. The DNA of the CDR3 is TGCGCCAGCAGCCAAGGGGGAGTTGGAACCTACGAGCAGTACTTC.

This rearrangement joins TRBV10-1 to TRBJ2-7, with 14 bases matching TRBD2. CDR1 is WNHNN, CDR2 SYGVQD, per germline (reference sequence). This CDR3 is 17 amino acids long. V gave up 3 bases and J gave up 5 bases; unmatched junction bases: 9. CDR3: CASSDAKRGLAGDEQYF. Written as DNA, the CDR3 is TGCGCCAGCAGTGATGCGAAACGGGGACTAGCGGGAGACGAGCAGTACTTC.

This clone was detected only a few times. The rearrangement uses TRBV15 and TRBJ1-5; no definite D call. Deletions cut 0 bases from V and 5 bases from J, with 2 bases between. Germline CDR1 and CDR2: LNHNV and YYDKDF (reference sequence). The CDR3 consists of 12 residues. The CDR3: CATSRDDQPQHF. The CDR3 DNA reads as TGTGCCACCAGCAGAGACGATCAGCCCCAGCATTTT.

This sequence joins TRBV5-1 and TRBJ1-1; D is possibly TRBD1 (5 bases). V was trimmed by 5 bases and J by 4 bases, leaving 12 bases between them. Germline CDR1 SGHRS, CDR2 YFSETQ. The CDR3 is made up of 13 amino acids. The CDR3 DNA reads TGCGCCAGCAGGTTGAGGGGTCGCACTGAAGCTTTCTTT. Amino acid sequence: CASRLRGRTEAFF. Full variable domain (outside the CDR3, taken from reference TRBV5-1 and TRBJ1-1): KAGVTQTPRYLIKTRGQQVTLSCSPISGHRSVSWYQQTPGQGLQFLFEYFSETQRNKGNFPGRFSGRQFSNSRSEMNVSTLELGDSALYLCASRLRGRTEAFFGQGTRLTVV.

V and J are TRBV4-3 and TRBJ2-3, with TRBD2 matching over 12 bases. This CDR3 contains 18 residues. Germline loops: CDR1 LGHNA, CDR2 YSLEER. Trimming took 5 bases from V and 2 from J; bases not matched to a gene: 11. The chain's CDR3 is CASSSWTSGIPPTDTQYF. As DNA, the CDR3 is TGCGCCAGCAGCTCGTGGACTAGCGGGATACCCCCCACAGATACGCAGTATTTT.

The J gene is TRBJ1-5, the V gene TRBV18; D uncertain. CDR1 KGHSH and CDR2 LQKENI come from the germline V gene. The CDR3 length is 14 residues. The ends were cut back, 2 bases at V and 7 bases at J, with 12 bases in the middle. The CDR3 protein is CASSPRRGNQPQHF. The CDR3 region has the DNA TGTGCCAGCTCACCAAGGAGAGGGAACCAGCCCCAGCATTTT.

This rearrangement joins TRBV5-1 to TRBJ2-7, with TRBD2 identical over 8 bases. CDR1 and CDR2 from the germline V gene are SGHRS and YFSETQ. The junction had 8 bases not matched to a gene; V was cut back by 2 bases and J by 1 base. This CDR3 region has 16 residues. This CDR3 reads CASSFVFAGGSYEQYF. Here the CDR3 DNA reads TGCGCCAGCAGCTTTGTTTTCGCGGGGGGATCCTACGAGCAGTACTTC.

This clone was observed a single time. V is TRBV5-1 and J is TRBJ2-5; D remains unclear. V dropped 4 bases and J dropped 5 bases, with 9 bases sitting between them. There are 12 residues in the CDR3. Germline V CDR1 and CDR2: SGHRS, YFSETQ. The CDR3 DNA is TGCGCCAGCAGCCCGCTGGGCGAGACCCAGTACTTC. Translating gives CASSPLGETQYF.

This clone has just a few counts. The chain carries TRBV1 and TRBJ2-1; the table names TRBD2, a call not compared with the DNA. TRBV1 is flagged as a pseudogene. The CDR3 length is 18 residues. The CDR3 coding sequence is TGCACCAGCAGAACCCTAGCGGGGGGGCCTCGAAATTACAATGAGCAGTTCTTC. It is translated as CTSRTLAGGPRNYNEQFF.

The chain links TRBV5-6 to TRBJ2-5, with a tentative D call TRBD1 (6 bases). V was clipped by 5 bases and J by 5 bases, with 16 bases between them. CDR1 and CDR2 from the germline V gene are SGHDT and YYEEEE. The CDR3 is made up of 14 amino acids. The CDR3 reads CASRLQGPGETQYF. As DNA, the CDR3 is TGTGCCAGCAGACTTCAGGGGCCGGGGGAGACCCAGTACTTC.

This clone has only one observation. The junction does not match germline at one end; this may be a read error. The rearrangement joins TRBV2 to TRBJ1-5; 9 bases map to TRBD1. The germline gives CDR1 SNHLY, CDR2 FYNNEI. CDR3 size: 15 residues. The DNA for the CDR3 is TGTGCCAGCAGTGAAAGGGGACAGGGATTTCAGCCCCAGAATTTT. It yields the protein CASSERGQGFQPQNF. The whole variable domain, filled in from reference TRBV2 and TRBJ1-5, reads EPEVTQTPSHQVTQMGQEVILRCVPISNHLYFYWYRQILGQKVEFLVSFYNNEISEKSEIFDDQFSVERPDGSNFTLKIRSTKLEDSAMYFCASSERGQGFQPQNFGDGTRLSIL.

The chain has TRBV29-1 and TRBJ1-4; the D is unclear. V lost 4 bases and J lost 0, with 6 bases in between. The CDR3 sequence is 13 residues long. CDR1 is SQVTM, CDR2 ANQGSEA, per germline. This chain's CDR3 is CSVAPSTNEKLFF. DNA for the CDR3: TGCAGCGTTGCCCCGTCAACTAATGAAAAACTGTTTTTT.

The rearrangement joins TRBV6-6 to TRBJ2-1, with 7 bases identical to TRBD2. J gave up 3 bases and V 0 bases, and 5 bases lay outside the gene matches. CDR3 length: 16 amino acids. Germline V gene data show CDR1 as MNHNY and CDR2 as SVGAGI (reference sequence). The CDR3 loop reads CASSYSMGEGYNEQFF. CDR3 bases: TGTGCCAGCAGTTACTCGATGGGGGAGGGCTACAATGAGCAGTTCTTC.

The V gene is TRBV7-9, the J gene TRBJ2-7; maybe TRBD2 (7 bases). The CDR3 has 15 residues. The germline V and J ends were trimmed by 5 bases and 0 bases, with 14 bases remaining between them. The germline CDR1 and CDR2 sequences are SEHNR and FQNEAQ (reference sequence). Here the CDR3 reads CASSLEGGPSYEQYF. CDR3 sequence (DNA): TGTGCCAGCAGCCTTGAGGGGGGGCCCTCCTACGAGCAGTACTTC. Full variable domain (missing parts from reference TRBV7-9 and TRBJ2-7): DTGVSQNPRHKITKRGQNVTFRCDPISEHNRLYWYRQTLGQGPEFLTYFQNEAQLEKSRLLSDRFSAERPKGSFSTLEIQRTEQGDSAMYLCASSLEGGPSYEQYFGPGTRLTVT.

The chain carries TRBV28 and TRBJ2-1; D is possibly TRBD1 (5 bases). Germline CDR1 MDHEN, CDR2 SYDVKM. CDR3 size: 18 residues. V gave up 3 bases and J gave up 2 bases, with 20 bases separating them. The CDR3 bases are TGTGCCAGCAGTTTCGGAGTTCTGGTCAGGGTCCCCTACAATGAGCAGTTCTTC. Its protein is CASSFGVLVRVPYNEQFF.